The entry below describes one TCR beta chain. Clones were sequenced by immunoSEQ multiplex PCR, and TCRdb holds only the in-frame ones, with some missing. The sample yields around 80,000 clones, about 96% seen once. The length of the CDR3 is 14 residues. Trimming took 1 base from V and 5 from J, leaving 9 bases between them. Germline values: CDR1 SGHNT, CDR2 YYREEE (reference sequence). The data originate from a study of technical replicates of blood from a few donors. The TCR originated in a human donor in good health. J is TRBJ1-4 and V is TRBV5-4; D remains unclear. Material for sequencing was T cells isolated from PBMCs. The chain's CDR3 is CASSLYRSNEKLFF. CDR3 DNA sequence: TGTGCCAGCAGCTTGTACAGAAGCAATGAAAAACTGTTTTTT. The full variable domain, in which reference TRBV5-4 and TRBJ1-4 provide the parts outside the CDR3, is ETGVTQSPTHLIKTRGQQVTLRCSSQSGHNTVSWYQQALGQGPQFIFQYYREEENGRGNFPPRFSGLQFPNYSSELNVNALELDDSALYLCASSLYRSNEKLFFGSGTQLSVL.